Following are 27 T cell receptor beta chains from one sample sequenced in a study of TIL therapy for anti-PD-1-resistant metastatic lung cancer. Time point denoted: pre-treatment sample, taken before nivolumab and TIL therapy. This was the immunoSEQ v3 assay. Only in-frame clones appear in the TCRdb table, and some are missing; sequencing was by immunoSEQ multiplex PCR. The sample yields about 50,000 clones, about 86% seen once. The material was blood, obtained at baseline. The receptors shown here come from a person aged 25 to 80 with non-small cell lung cancer.

This clone came up a few times. The rearrangement joins TRBV7-9 to TRBJ1-3; D is unclear. Germline V CDR1 and CDR2: SEHNR, FQNEAQ (reference sequence). V was clipped by 1 base and J by 0 bases, with 7 bases between them. This CDR3 comprises 15 residues. The CDR3 DNA follows: TGTGCCAGCAGCTTAGACTTTCTCTCTGGAAACACCATATATTTT. It translates to CASSLDFLSGNTIYF.

This clone was seen a single time. CDR3 sequence: CASSPLAGAGTGELFF. In DNA, the CDR3 is TGTGCCAGCAGCCCCCTGGCGGGGGCCGGGACCGGGGAGCTGTTTTTT. The gene calls are TRBV11-2 and TRBJ2-2; possible D gene TRBD2, 7 bases. CDR1 and CDR2 (germline): SGHAT, FQNNGV. V lost 5 bases, J lost 5 bases, and 18 bases lay in between. The CDR3 extends over 16 amino acids.

This rearrangement joins TRBV24-1 to TRBJ2-5; D is unclear. Germline CDR1 and CDR2: KGHDR and SFDVKD. Trimming removed 1 base from V and 4 bases from J, with 12 bases in between. The CDR3 is made up of 15 amino acids. In DNA, the CDR3 is TGTGCCACCAGTGATTTAGCCGAATTAGGAGAGACCCAGTACTTC. It is translated as CATSDLAELGETQYF.

J is TRBJ2-1 and V is TRBV28; 9 positions match TRBD2. Per germline, CDR1 MDHEN and CDR2 SYDVKM. V lost 8 bases to trimming and J lost 8 bases; unmatched junction nucleotides: 10. The CDR3 spans 14 residues. The CDR3 sequence: CASFSGGGDYEQFF. The CDR3 nucleotides read TGTGCCAGCTTCTCGGGCGGGGGGGACTATGAGCAGTTCTTC.

This sequence joins TRBV19 and TRBJ2-7; D might be TRBD1 (5 bases). CDR3 length: 13 amino acids. Germline V gene data show CDR1 as LNHDA and CDR2 as SQIVND (reference sequence). V lost 3 bases to trimming and J lost 2 bases, with 8 bases between them. CDR3 residues: CASSMTVTYEQYF. CDR3 coding DNA: TGTGCCAGTAGTATGACAGTTACCTACGAGCAGTACTTC. Full variable domain (remainder filled in from reference TRBV19 and TRBJ2-7): DGGITQSPKYLFRKEGQNVTLSCEQNLNHDAMYWYRQDPGQGLRLIYYSQIVNDFQKGDIAEGYSVSREKKESFPLTVTSAQKNPTAFYLCASSMTVTYEQYFGPGTRLTVT.

This clone was seen more than once but under ten times. This rearrangement joins TRBV2 to TRBJ2-3; a weak D match, TRBD2 (6 bases). This CDR3 is 14 amino acids long. Deletions cut 2 bases from V and 2 bases from J, with 8 bases between. Germline V lookup: CDR1 SNHLY, CDR2 FYNNEI. This chain's CDR3 is CASSELADTDTQYF. Here the CDR3 DNA reads TGTGCCAGCAGTGAATTAGCGGACACAGATACGCAGTATTTT.

This rearrangement joins TRBV10-3 to TRBJ1-2; weak D call: TRBD1 (5 bases). This CDR3 region has 16 residues. Trimming left V 2 bases short and J 4 bases short, with 17 bases between. CDR1 is ENHRY and CDR2 is SYGVKD in the germline V gene. The CDR3, as DNA: TGTGCCATCAGTGAGCTGGTCGGGGGGACGGGCTATGGCTACACCTTC. It specifies CAISELVGGTGYGYTF.

The chain carries TRBV7-2 and TRBJ2-1, with D unresolved. The germline CDR1 and CDR2 sequences are SGHTA and FQGNSA. The CDR3 extends over 14 amino acids. Trimming stripped 1 base from V and 6 bases from J, with 10 bases between. The CDR3 loop reads CASSLGGRSNEQFF. In DNA form, the CDR3 reads TGTGCCAGCAGCTTAGGCGGAAGGTCCAATGAGCAGTTCTTC.

The chain is built from TRBV2 and TRBJ2-1; 11 nucleotides agree with TRBD2. CDR1 is SNHLY, CDR2 FYNNEI, per germline. This CDR3 is 15 amino acids long. Trimming removed 6 bases from V and 3 bases from J; junction bases left unmatched: 4. The CDR3 is CASRATSGSYNEQFF. CDR3 nucleotides: TGTGCCAGCAGAGCAACTAGCGGGAGCTACAATGAGCAGTTCTTC.

The rearrangement uses TRBV6-5 and TRBJ2-7; TRBD1 matches 8 bases. The V and J ends lost 2 bases and 4 bases, in that order; junction bases with no gene match: 4. This CDR3 contains 14 residues. The V gene's germline CDR1 is MNHEY and CDR2 SVGAGI. The CDR3 here is CASSYGGTGYEQYF. CDR3 coding DNA: TGTGCCAGCAGTTACGGCGGGACAGGTTACGAGCAGTACTTC.

The rearrangement uses TRBV7-9 and TRBJ2-7; TRBD1 is a possible D gene (6 bases). Trimming cost V 2 bases and J 2 bases, with 7 bases left between them. The CDR3 spans 13 residues. CDR1 is SEHNR and CDR2 is FQNEAQ in the germline V gene (reference sequence). CDR3 residues: CASSLWDTYEQYF. The CDR3 DNA reads TGTGCCAGCAGCTTATGGGACACCTACGAGCAGTACTTC.

The chain recombines TRBV28 with TRBJ2-4, with 8 bases fitting TRBD1. This CDR3 has 16 amino acids. The ends lost 5 bases at V and 0 bases at J; junction bases unmatched: 6. In germline, CDR1 is MDHEN, CDR2 SYDVKM. The CDR3 loop is CASSGNRGKAKNIQYF. The CDR3 DNA sequence: TGTGCCAGCAGTGGCAACAGGGGGAAAGCCAAAAACATTCAGTACTTC.

The chain combines TRBV5-6 with TRBJ2-7, with 12 nucleotides matching TRBD2. Germline lookup yields CDR1 SGHDT and CDR2 YYEEEE. This CDR3 spans 15 amino acids. V was pared by 6 bases and J by 2 bases, with 6 bases of the junction left unmatched. The CDR3 here is CASKFGLAGTYEQYF. The DNA of the CDR3 is TGTGCCAGCAAATTCGGACTAGCGGGAACCTACGAGCAGTACTTC.

The chain combines TRBV13 with TRBJ2-3; 8 bases match TRBD2. V lost 5 bases and J lost 0; bases outside the gene matches: 16. The CDR3 sequence is 19 residues long. Germline lookup yields CDR1 PRHDT and CDR2 FYEKMQ (reference sequence). CDR3 sequence: CASSPPFFGGGTSTDTQYF. In DNA, the CDR3 is TGTGCCAGCAGCCCACCCTTCTTCGGGGGGGGTACGAGCACAGATACGCAGTATTTT.

The J gene is TRBJ1-2, the V gene TRBV12-2. TRBV12-2 is recorded as a pseudogene. The CDR3 loop spans 15 amino acids. The CDR3 sequence is CASRSVPPFNYGYTF. DNA for the CDR3: TGTGCAAGTCGTTCTGTCCCGCCTTTTAACTATGGCTACACCTTC.

The chain recombines TRBV6-1 with TRBJ1-2; 7 bases fit TRBD1. Germline V gene sequence: CDR1 MNHNS, CDR2 SASEGT. Unmatched junction bases numbered 10, after V lost 3 bases and J lost 0 bases. The CDR3 is 17 amino acids. CDR3 sequence reads: CASSERLTGHTNYGYTF. Here the CDR3 DNA reads TGTGCCAGCAGTGAGCGGCTGACAGGGCACACTAACTATGGCTACACCTTC.

The rearrangement uses TRBV27 and TRBJ1-5, with D perhaps matching TRBD1 (6 bases). The CDR3 consists of 15 residues. V shed 0 bases and J shed 7 bases, with 13 bases lying between them. CDR1 is MNHEY and CDR2 is SMNVEV in the germline V gene (reference sequence). This chain's CDR3 is CASSLSWGARQPQHF. CDR3 DNA: TGTGCCAGCAGTTTATCATGGGGGGCAAGGCAGCCCCAGCATTTT.

The rearrangement uses TRBV27 and TRBJ1-1; D not certain. V was shortened by 3 bases and J by 5 bases, with 10 bases between the two germline ends. The CDR3 totals 13 residues. Per the germline V gene, CDR1 is MNHEY and CDR2 is SMNVEV (reference sequence). The CDR3 nucleotides are TGTGCCAGCAGTTTCGGGGATGGTACTGAAGCTTTCTTT. This gives the protein CASSFGDGTEAFF.

The rearrangement links TRBV6-1 to TRBJ1-1; no firm D call. This CDR3 contains 14 residues. The V end lost 2 bases, the J end lost 0 bases, and 7 bases lay between the germline ends. The germline V gene has CDR1 MNHNS and CDR2 SASEGT. The CDR3 bases are TGTGCCAGCAGTGAACTGGGGATGAACACTGAAGCTTTCTTT. Translated: CASSELGMNTEAFF.

This chain connects TRBV15 to TRBJ2-5; D possibly corresponds to TRBD2 (6 bases). Germline V gives CDR1 LNHNV, CDR2 YYDKDF (reference sequence). Trimming removed 1 base at V and 5 bases at J, with 8 bases between. The CDR3 runs to 13 residues. Written as DNA, the CDR3 is TGTGCCACCAGCAGAGTTGGGAGGGAGACCCAGTACTTC. Protein: CATSRVGRETQYF.

This clone was recorded once. V usage is TRBV28 and J usage is TRBJ2-2; 8 positions match TRBD1. The CDR3 covers 17 residues. In germline, CDR1 is MDHEN, CDR2 SYDVKM. With 6 bases clipped from V and 3 bases from J, the junction kept 12 bases outside the gene matches. CDR3 nucleotide sequence: TGTGCCAGCAGGGGTCGACAGGGGTTCAAGCACACCGGGGAGCTGTTTTTT. Its translation: CASRGRQGFKHTGELFF.

Written as DNA, the CDR3 is TGCGCCAGCAGCCAAGACGGGTCCACAATAGGCACTGAAGCTTTCTTT. It yields the protein CASSQDGSTIGTEAFF. The J gene is TRBJ1-1, the V gene TRBV4-3, with D unresolved. The length of the CDR3 is 16 residues. Trimming took 0 bases from V and 4 from J, leaving 15 bases between them. Germline V gene lookup returns CDR1 LGHNA and CDR2 YSLEER.

For the CDR3, the DNA is TGTGCCAGCAGTTTATCAGGGGTCCTCCACTTT. It is translated as CASSLSGVLHF. The genes are TRBV28 and TRBJ1-6; weak D call: TRBD1 (6 bases). Germline V gene sequence: CDR1 MDHEN, CDR2 SYDVKM. The CDR3 loop spans 11 amino acids. V shed 1 base and J shed 15 bases, with 7 bases lying between them. Filled out from reference TRBV28 and TRBJ1-6, the complete variable domain reads DVKVTQSSRYLVKRTGEKVFLECVQDMDHENMFWYRQDPGLGLRLIYFSYDVKMKEKGDIPEGYSVSREKKERFSLILESASTNQTSMYLCASSLSGVLHFGNGTRLTVT.

This chain joins TRBV5-4 and TRBJ2-5, with TRBD1 matching 9 bases. This CDR3 has 16 amino acids. Germline-derived CDR1 and CDR2 are SGHNT and YYREEE (reference sequence). J was trimmed by 2 bases and V by 3 bases; bases with no gene match: 8. The CDR3 loop is CASSSSIGQGQETQYF. The DNA of the CDR3 is TGTGCCAGCAGCTCAAGCATCGGACAGGGGCAAGAGACCCAGTACTTC.

The genes are TRBV9 and TRBJ2-7; 10 bases line up with TRBD1. This CDR3 contains 15 residues. Per germline, CDR1 SGDLS and CDR2 YYNGEE. Trimming removed 3 bases from V and 5 bases from J; junction bases left unmatched: 8. This CDR3 reads CASSASTGGGDEQYF. For the CDR3, the DNA is TGTGCCAGCAGCGCCTCGACAGGGGGCGGCGACGAGCAGTACTTC.

In its sample, this clone was seen once. This chain joins TRBV7-9 and TRBJ2-5; 15 nucleotides align to TRBD2. This CDR3 contains 15 residues. Germline lookup yields CDR1 SEHNR and CDR2 FQNEAQ (reference sequence). V lost 5 bases and J lost 5; bases outside the gene matches: 3. CDR3 in amino acids: CASSHGTSGRETQYF. In DNA form, the CDR3 reads TGTGCCAGCAGCCACGGGACTAGCGGGAGGGAGACCCAGTACTTC.

The chain links TRBV5-8 to TRBJ1-1, with TRBD1 as a possible D gene (5 bases). The CDR3 has 14 amino acids. Germline lookup yields CDR1 SGHTS and CDR2 YDEGEE. V lost 4 bases to trimming and J lost 1 base, with 11 bases between them. The CDR3: CASSHPRENTEAFF. CDR3 nucleotides: TGTGCCAGCAGCCACCCCAGGGAGAACACTGAAGCTTTCTTT. Full variable domain (missing parts from reference TRBV5-8 and TRBJ1-1): EAGVTQSPTHLIKTRGQQATLRCSPISGHTSVYWYQQALGLGLQFLLWYDEGEERNRGNFPPRFSGRQFPNYSSELNVNALELEDSALYLCASSHPRENTEAFFGQGTRLTVV.